This entry lists 32 T cell receptor beta chains sequenced from one sample in a study of blood T cell repertoires in COVID-19. The protocol was immunoSEQ multiplex PCR, while the TCRdb copy is restricted to in-frame clones and leaves out a portion. The sample has under 200,000 clones, less than 90% seen once. The sequencing input was PBMCs or T cells enriched from blood (not recorded which). The receptor source for this set is a woman aged 45-59 years who had recovered from COVID-19.

The chain employs TRBV11-2 and TRBJ2-5, with 7 bases lining up with TRBD1. From germline, CDR1 is SGHAT and CDR2 FQNNGV. This CDR3 is 14 amino acids long. V was clipped by 5 bases and J by 2 bases; unmatched bases: 5. The CDR3 DNA reads as TGTGCCAGCAGCAAAGGGACAGCGCAAGAGACCCAGTACTTC. This encodes CASSKGTAQETQYF.

The chain uses TRBV2 and TRBJ2-1, with TRBD2 matching over 8 bases. CDR3 length: 13 amino acids. Unmatched junction bases numbered 10, after V lost 3 bases and J lost 15 bases. Germline assignment: CDR1 SNHLY and CDR2 FYNNEI. This CDR3 reads CASSDSGLAGSFF. As DNA, the CDR3 is TGTGCCAGCAGTGATTCTGGGTTAGCGGGGTCGTTCTTC.

The sample holds one count of this clone. V usage is TRBV7-2 and J usage is TRBJ2-7; 7 bases map to TRBD2. The J segment lost 3 bases and the V segment lost 5 bases, leaving 13 bases of the junction unmatched. Germline values: CDR1 SGHTA, CDR2 FQGNSA. CDR3 size: 16 residues. CDR3 in DNA: TGTGCCAGCAGCCCCAGGCCCCGCGGGGGAAGCTACGAGCAGTACTTC. Amino acid sequence: CASSPRPRGGSYEQYF.

V usage is TRBV6-1 and J usage is TRBJ2-3; a weak D match, TRBD2 (6 bases). CDR3 length equals 18 residues. Germline assignment: CDR1 MNHNS and CDR2 SASEGT. The V end lost 2 bases, the J end lost 2 bases, and 20 bases lay between the germline ends. The chain's CDR3 is CASSENGRGISLTDTQYF. CDR3 coding DNA: TGTGCCAGCAGTGAAAATGGACGGGGGATCTCTCTCACAGATACGCAGTATTTT.

This sequence joins TRBV27 and TRBJ2-3; D is perhaps TRBD2 (5 bases). Germline assignment: CDR1 MNHEY and CDR2 SMNVEV (reference sequence). Trimming pared 7 bases from V and 2 bases from J, leaving 19 bases between. The CDR3 consists of 16 residues. This chain's CDR3 is CASMRILAIPTDTQYF. CDR3 bases: TGTGCCAGCATGAGAATCCTAGCAATACCCACAGATACGCAGTATTTT.

The gene calls are TRBV7-6 and TRBJ2-1; 7 nucleotides align to TRBD2. Germline V gene lookup returns CDR1 SGHVS and CDR2 FNYEAQ. The CDR3 is made up of 15 amino acids. V dropped 5 bases and J dropped 0; count of bases not matched to a gene: 4. CDR3 sequence (DNA): TGTGCCAGCAGCGCCGGACTAGGCTCCTACAATGAGCAGTTCTTC. Amino acid sequence: CASSAGLGSYNEQFF.

This clone was picked up one time. The rearrangement links TRBV5-8 to TRBJ1-5; 8 nucleotides line up with TRBD1. J lost 6 bases, V lost 7 bases, and 9 bases had no gene match. The CDR3 sequence is 14 residues long. Germline V gene sequence: CDR1 SGHTS, CDR2 YDEGEE. CDR3 bases: TGTGCCAGCCGGGACAGGAGGGACGGTCAGCCCCAGCATTTT. Translation: CASRDRRDGQPQHF.

The J gene is TRBJ2-2, the V gene TRBV5-4, with 9 positions matching TRBD2. CDR3 length equals 17 residues. The junction had 11 bases not matched to a gene; V was cut back by 4 bases and J by 4 bases. The germline V gene has CDR1 SGHNT and CDR2 YYREEE (reference sequence). CDR3 nucleotide sequence: TGTGCCAGCAGCCCTGAGGGCGGGAGGGCCCGCACCGGGGAGCTGTTTTTT. Translation gives CASSPEGGRARTGELFF.

V usage is TRBV27 and J usage is TRBJ1-5; a possible D gene is TRBD1 (5 bases). The CDR3 has 14 residues. Germline V gives CDR1 MNHEY, CDR2 SMNVEV (reference sequence). Trimming left V 8 bases short and J 1 base short, with 12 bases between. CDR3 nucleotides: TGTGCCAGCTCCCCAGGGAAGAGCAATCAGCCCCAGCATTTT. It encodes CASSPGKSNQPQHF.

This clone was recorded once. The chain joins TRBV6-5 to TRBJ1-2, with 8 bases identical to TRBD1. Germline CDR1 reads MNHEY; CDR2 reads SVGAGI. V was clipped by 8 bases and J by 4 bases; unmatched bases: 9. The CDR3 consists of 14 residues. The CDR3 nucleotides are TGTGCCAGCGGAGACAGGGGCATGGGCTATGGCTACACCTTC. Translating it yields CASGDRGMGYGYTF.

The V gene is TRBV15, the J gene TRBJ1-1; TRBD1 might be the D (6 bases). V shed 4 bases and J shed 4 bases, with 16 bases lying between them. Germline assignment: CDR1 LNHNV and CDR2 YYDKDF (reference sequence). The CDR3 runs 15 residues. The CDR3 loop is CATSTLQGGRTEAFF. The CDR3 bases are TGTGCCACCAGCACCCTACAGGGTGGTCGCACTGAAGCTTTCTTT.

The genes are TRBV5-4 and TRBJ2-1; 9 bases match TRBD2. J lost 7 bases, V lost 4 bases, and 12 bases had no gene match. The germline gives CDR1 SGHNT, CDR2 YYREEE (reference sequence). This CDR3 has 16 amino acids. The CDR3 reads CASSMHSGSLGNEQFF. CDR3 bases: TGTGCCAGCAGCATGCATAGCGGGAGTTTGGGAAATGAGCAGTTCTTC.

The J gene is TRBJ2-7, the V gene TRBV27; 12 bases agree with TRBD1. Unmatched junction bases numbered 4, after V lost 4 bases and J lost 3 bases. CDR1 MNHEY and CDR2 SMNVEV come from the germline V gene (reference sequence). CDR3 length: 15 amino acids. The CDR3 here is CASSYGTGGFYEQYF. CDR3 DNA sequence: TGTGCCAGCAGTTACGGGACAGGGGGCTTCTACGAGCAGTACTTC.

The rearrangement links TRBV7-8 to TRBJ1-2, with a tentative D call TRBD1 (5 bases). V lost 3 bases and J lost 7, with 15 bases in between. The CDR3 consists of 14 residues. Germline CDR1 SGHVS, CDR2 FQNEAQ. The CDR3 is CASSFRGQGGGYTF. The CDR3 DNA follows: TGTGCCAGCAGCTTCAGAGGGCAGGGAGGTGGCTACACCTTC.

This clone was detected many times. CDR3 loop: CASSQEENNEQFF. DNA of the CDR3: TGTGCCAGCAGTCAAGAGGAGAACAATGAGCAGTTCTTC. The chain carries TRBV6-4 and TRBJ2-1, with no clear D. The CDR3 loop spans 13 amino acids. Per the germline V gene, CDR1 is MRHNA and CDR2 is SNTAGT. V was shortened by 5 bases and J by 5 bases, with 10 bases between the two germline ends.

The rearrangement links TRBV9 to TRBJ1-3, with D uncertain. Trimming took off 4 bases at V and 2 bases at J, with 22 bases between the two ends. The CDR3 is 18 amino acids. Germline CDR1 and CDR2: SGDLS and YYNGEE. DNA of the CDR3: TGTGCCAGCAGCCCAACGGCAACTCGCTTGGGAGCTGGAAACACCATATATTTT. Translating gives CASSPTATRLGAGNTIYF.

The chain recombines TRBV4-1 with TRBJ2-3; D call uncertain. Germline values: CDR1 MGHRA, CDR2 YSYEKL. This CDR3 has 14 residues. V shed 0 bases and J shed 2 bases, with 6 bases lying between them. The CDR3 nucleotides are TGCGCCAGCAGCCAAGAAATCGTCACAGATACGCAGTATTTT. This codes for CASSQEIVTDTQYF.

V is TRBV10-3 and J is TRBJ1-5, with D hard to call. Germline CDR1 ENHRY, CDR2 SYGVKD. The CDR3 is 12 residues long. Trimming pared 5 bases from V and 8 bases from J, leaving 10 bases between. CDR3 sequence reads: CAISLNEKPQHF. The DNA for the CDR3 is TGTGCCATCAGTTTAAACGAGAAGCCCCAGCATTTT.

Only a few counts were recorded for this clone. The J gene is TRBJ2-2, the V gene TRBV10-1, with 7 positions matching TRBD2. This CDR3 region has 17 residues. Germline V gene data show CDR1 as WNHNN and CDR2 as SYGVQD (reference sequence). The J segment lost 4 bases and the V segment lost 3 bases, leaving 11 bases of the junction unmatched. The CDR3: CASSEVAGQAGTGELFF. The CDR3 nucleotides are TGCGCCAGCAGTGAAGTAGCGGGCCAGGCGGGCACCGGGGAGCTGTTTTTT.

The V and J genes are TRBV5-1 and TRBJ2-3, with D possibly matching TRBD2 (5 bases). CDR3 length: 13 residues. The V end was cut by 4 bases, the J end by 8 bases, with 14 bases between. Germline CDR1 and CDR2: SGHRS and YFSETQ. CDR3 nucleotides: TGCGCCAGCAGCATTGAACTAGGCGGTACGCAGTATTTT. It is translated as CASSIELGGTQYF.

This clone was found once. This chain uses TRBV7-8 with TRBJ2-1; 7 nucleotides line up with TRBD2. The CDR3 is 18 amino acids. The trim removed 5 bases at V and 0 bases at J, leaving 13 bases unmatched. Germline V gives CDR1 SGHVS, CDR2 FQNEAQ. The CDR3 DNA reads TGTGCCAGCAGCCCCCGTTCTGGGAGGGTTGCCTCCTACAATGAGCAGTTCTTC. Residues: CASSPRSGRVASYNEQFF. Variable domain in full (rest from reference TRBV7-8 and TRBJ2-1): GAGVSQSPRYKVAKRGQDVALRCDPISGHVSLFWYQQALGQGPEFLTYFQNEAQLDKSGLPSDRFFAERPEGSVSTLKIQRTQQEDSAVYLCASSPRSGRVASYNEQFFGPGTRLTVL.

This chain connects TRBV27 to TRBJ2-7, with 12 bases fitting TRBD2. CDR1 is MNHEY, CDR2 SMNVEV, per germline (reference sequence). J lost 1 base, V lost 3 bases, and 1 base had no gene match. The CDR3 has 15 amino acids. CDR3 region: CASSLTSGSSYEQYF. The CDR3 bases are TGTGCCAGCAGTTTGACTAGCGGGAGTTCCTACGAGCAGTACTTC.

The genes are TRBV4-1 and TRBJ1-1; D ambiguous. Trimming removed 1 base at V and 5 bases at J, with 8 bases between. This CDR3 comprises 13 residues. CDR1 is MGHRA and CDR2 is YSYEKL in the germline V gene. CDR3 sequence (DNA): TGCGCCAGCAGCCAAGTCCGGGGTACTGAAGCTTTCTTT. Protein: CASSQVRGTEAFF.

The rearrangement joins TRBV7-2 to TRBJ1-5, with 7 bases lining up with TRBD1. J was trimmed by 4 bases and V by 5 bases; bases with no gene match: 5. The germline V gene encodes CDR1 SGHTA and CDR2 FQGNSA. This CDR3 has 14 amino acids. The CDR3 DNA reads as TGTGCCAGCAGCAAAGTGACAGGGAATCAGCCCCAGCATTTT. Translated: CASSKVTGNQPQHF. Filled out from reference TRBV7-2 and TRBJ1-5, the complete variable domain reads GAGVSQSPSNKVTEKGKDVELRCDPISGHTALYWYRQSLGQGLEFLIYFQGNSAPDKSGLPSDRFSAERTGGSVSTLTIQRTQQEDSAVYLCASSKVTGNQPQHFGDGTRLSIL.

This clone was seen a handful of times. V usage is TRBV30 and J usage is TRBJ1-2; 9 bases line up with TRBD1. J gave up 4 bases and V 3 bases, and 6 bases lay outside the gene matches. The CDR3 is made up of 14 amino acids. Germline CDR1 and CDR2: GTSNPN and SVGIG (reference sequence). This CDR3 is CAWSGTGRSYGYTF. CDR3 coding DNA: TGTGCCTGGAGCGGGACAGGGCGGAGCTATGGCTACACCTTC.

V is TRBV25-1 and J is TRBJ1-2; 11 nucleotides line up with TRBD1. Germline values: CDR1 MGHDK, CDR2 SYGVNS. The V and J ends lost 6 bases and 3 bases, in that order; junction bases with no gene match: 3. CDR3 length: 14 residues. This CDR3 is CASRGQGADYGYTF. The CDR3 DNA is TGTGCCAGCAGAGGACAGGGGGCTGACTATGGCTACACCTTC.

This chain connects TRBV6-2 or TRBV6-3 to TRBJ2-5; TRBD1 matches at 7 bases. The CDR3 loop spans 17 amino acids. V lost 6 bases, J lost 0 bases, and 13 bases stayed unmatched. Germline CDR1 MNHEY, CDR2 SVGEGT. CDR3 bases: TGTGCCAGCAGCCCGAACCTCGGGACAGTGTACCAAGAGACCCAGTACTTC. It yields the protein CASSPNLGTVYQETQYF.

This clone was observed at least ten times. The chain combines TRBV6-2 or TRBV6-3 with TRBJ1-1; D is uncertain. V lost 2 bases and J lost 6, with 16 bases in between. CDR1 MNHEY and CDR2 SVGEGT come from the germline V gene. The CDR3 has 15 residues. The CDR3 here is CASSYLVEGGAEAFF. DNA of the CDR3: TGTGCCAGCAGTTACCTCGTTGAGGGCGGCGCTGAAGCTTTCTTT.

The chain joins TRBV5-1 to TRBJ2-1, with 8 bases lining up with TRBD2. Germline V gives CDR1 SGHRS, CDR2 YFSETQ. The CDR3 contains 16 residues. V was clipped by 0 bases and J by 9 bases; unmatched bases: 11. For the CDR3, the DNA is TGCGCCAGCAGCTTGGCTGAGGCGGGAGGAAGTGGTGAGCAGTTCTTC. Translated, it gives CASSLAEAGGSGEQFF.

The V gene is TRBV27, the J gene TRBJ2-1; D possibly corresponds to TRBD1 (5 bases). CDR3 length: 15 amino acids. CDR1 is MNHEY and CDR2 is SMNVEV in the germline V gene (reference sequence). The ends were cut back, 4 bases at V and 7 bases at J, with 17 bases in the middle. CDR3 region: CASSSRAPGQNEQFF. For the CDR3, the DNA is TGTGCCAGCAGTTCCAGGGCTCCCGGGCAGAATGAGCAGTTCTTC.

CDR3 loop: CASSLGGGGAKETQYF. In DNA form, the CDR3 reads TGCGCCAGCAGCTTGGGAGGCGGGGGCGCGAAAGAGACCCAGTACTTC. This chain uses TRBV5-1 with TRBJ2-5, with a weak D call TRBD2 (7 bases). The CDR3 is 16 amino acids. The ends were cut back, 0 bases at V and 3 bases at J, with 15 bases in the middle. CDR1 and CDR2 (germline): SGHRS, YFSETQ.

The rearrangement joins TRBV25-1 to TRBJ1-3; maybe TRBD1 (5 bases). The CDR3 loop spans 16 amino acids. CDR1 MGHDK and CDR2 SYGVNS come from the germline V gene. V shed 1 base and J shed 4 bases, with 14 bases lying between them. In DNA form, the CDR3 reads TGTGCCAGCAGTGAATCGGGTGGGCCAGGGGGAAACACCATATATTTT. Its translation is CASSESGGPGGNTIYF.